The subject of this entry is one T cell receptor (beta chain). The data stem from a study of CD8 T cells in Susac syndrome. Trimming cost V 1 base and J 6 bases, with 4 bases left between them. CDR3 length: 11 residues. Germline loops: CDR1 LGHDT, CDR2 YNNKEL (reference sequence). Roughly 0.5 to 1 ug RNA was reverse transcribed with random hexamers. Across 54 Vbeta and 13 Jbeta, TCR beta CDR3 was amplified with immunoSEQ multiplex PCR. MiXCR was run by TCRdb on the immunoSEQ multiplex PCR reads, yielding one entry per CDR3 protein. The table records 150,000 to 200,000 distinct CDR3 sequences, about 93% of them present only once. Negative isolation was applied to CD8+ and CD4+ T cells, and FACS enrichment was applied to TEMRA cells.

The chain recombines TRBV3-1 with TRBJ2-7; D is unresolved. Input material: CD4+ T cells from PBMCs. The sequence derives from a human donor with multiple sclerosis. The chain's CDR3 is CASSQGIEQYF. In DNA, the CDR3 is TGTGCCAGCAGCCAAGGAATCGAGCAGTACTTC.